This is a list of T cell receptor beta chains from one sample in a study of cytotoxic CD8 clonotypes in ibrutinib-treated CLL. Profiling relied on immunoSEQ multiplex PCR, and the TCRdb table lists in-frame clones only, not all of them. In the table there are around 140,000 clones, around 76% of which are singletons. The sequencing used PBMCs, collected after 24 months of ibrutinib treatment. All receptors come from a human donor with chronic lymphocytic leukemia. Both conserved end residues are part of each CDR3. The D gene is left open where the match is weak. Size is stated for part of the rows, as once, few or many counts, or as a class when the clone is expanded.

CDR3 protein: CASSLGGLRGETQYF; D gene: -; V gene: TRBV11-2; clone size: -
CDR3 protein: CASSPRVRGLAARNEQFF; D gene: TRBD2; V gene: TRBV28; clone size: -
CDR3 protein: CASTHQGGLYEQYF; D gene: -; V gene: TRBV7-2; clone size: -
CDR3 protein: CASSDVGSSYNEQFF; D gene: -; V gene: TRBV6-4; clone size: -
CDR3 protein: CASSPWGTGAYEQYF; D gene: TRBD1; V gene: TRBV5-8; clone size: -
CDR3 protein: CASSLGDYRSVDTQYF; D gene: TRBD2; V gene: TRBV5-4; clone size: -
CDR3 protein: CASSDSRDGYTEAFF; D gene: -; V gene: TRBV7-2; clone size: few
CDR3 protein: CASSITGDRAAQPQHF; D gene: TRBD1; V gene: TRBV19; clone size: -
CDR3 protein: CASSPQGGETQYF; D gene: -; V gene: TRBV18; clone size: few
CDR3 protein: CASGRLAGGDGVEETQYF; D gene: TRBD2; V gene: TRBV13; clone size: -
CDR3 protein: CASRAGGAGGYGYTF; D gene: TRBD1; V gene: TRBV6-5; clone size: -
CDR3 protein: CASWGRGPQHF; D gene: -; V gene: TRBV19; clone size: few
CDR3 protein: CASSYRSNQPQHF; D gene: -; V gene: TRBV6-6; clone size: -
CDR3 protein: CASSLTQGSTEAFF; D gene: -; V gene: TRBV11-2; clone size: -
CDR3 protein: CASSRSTGGPNTEAFF; D gene: TRBD1; V gene: TRBV5-1; clone size: -
CDR3 protein: CASSRTGEGDTQYF; D gene: TRBD1; V gene: TRBV7-8; clone size: -
CDR3 protein: CASSHWGGDQPQHF; D gene: -; V gene: TRBV5-1; clone size: -
CDR3 protein: CAIKAGGGNTEAFF; D gene: -; V gene: TRBV6-5; clone size: -
CDR3 protein: CASSSLGYTF; D gene: -; V gene: TRBV6-6; clone size: -
CDR3 protein: CASSMTRGTEAFF; D gene: -; V gene: TRBV19; clone size: -
CDR3 protein: CASSLAPGGLSRYEQYF; D gene: -; V gene: TRBV11-3; clone size: once
CDR3 protein: CASSLEGPWPYEQYF; D gene: -; V gene: TRBV11-1; clone size: -
CDR3 protein: CASSLLAGIGLRYEQYF; D gene: -; V gene: TRBV7-8; clone size: -
CDR3 protein: CASSLVGVSGGAWNEQYF; D gene: TRBD2; V gene: TRBV5-1; clone size: -
CDR3 protein: CASSLRGTQSYNEQFF; D gene: -; V gene: TRBV7-3; clone size: -
CDR3 protein: CASSLFGGADTQYF; D gene: -; V gene: TRBV27; clone size: -
CDR3 protein: CASGTGTGHQPQHF; D gene: -; V gene: TRBV18; clone size: -
CDR3 protein: CASSRQGGGEAFF; D gene: -; V gene: TRBV14; clone size: -
CDR3 protein: CASSPPGGRVQPQHF; D gene: TRBD1; V gene: TRBV18; clone size: many
CDR3 protein: CASRPAGEGDTQYF; D gene: TRBD2; V gene: TRBV4-2; clone size: -
CDR3 protein: CSVRDTNEQFF; D gene: -; V gene: TRBV29-1; clone size: -
CDR3 protein: CSVSSGRNEQFF; D gene: TRBD2; V gene: TRBV29-1; clone size: -
CDR3 protein: CASSLAGEGGNTEAFF; D gene: -; V gene: TRBV27; clone size: few
CDR3 protein: CASSPQGLVDSPLHF; D gene: TRBD1; V gene: TRBV5-4; clone size: few
CDR3 protein: CASSLRVAGGPYTGELFF; D gene: TRBD2; V gene: TRBV7-3; clone size: -
CDR3 protein: CASSPYWDSNQPQHF; D gene: -; V gene: TRBV27; clone size: -
CDR3 protein: CASSYGAGREPQHF; D gene: -; V gene: TRBV28; clone size: -
CDR3 protein: CASSVAGGRDTQYF; D gene: TRBD2; V gene: TRBV6-4; clone size: -
CDR3 protein: CASSFGVGDAFF; D gene: -; V gene: TRBV11-1; clone size: -
CDR3 protein: CASSSGTGGAREQYF; D gene: TRBD1; V gene: TRBV7-9; clone size: -
CDR3 protein: CASSSPGGAYNEQFF; D gene: -; V gene: TRBV27; clone size: -
CDR3 protein: CASSQGLDESYTF; D gene: -; V gene: TRBV4-3; clone size: -